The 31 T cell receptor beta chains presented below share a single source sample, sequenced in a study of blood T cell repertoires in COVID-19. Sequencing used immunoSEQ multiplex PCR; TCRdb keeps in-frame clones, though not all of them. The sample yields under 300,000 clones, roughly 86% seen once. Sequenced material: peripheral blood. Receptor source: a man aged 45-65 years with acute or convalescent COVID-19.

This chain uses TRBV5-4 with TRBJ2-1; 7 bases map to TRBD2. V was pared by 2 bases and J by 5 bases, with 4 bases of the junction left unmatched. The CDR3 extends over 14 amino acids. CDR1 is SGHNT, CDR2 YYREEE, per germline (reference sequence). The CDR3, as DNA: TGTGCCAGCAGCTTTCCTAGCGGAGACAATGAGCAGTTCTTC. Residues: CASSFPSGDNEQFF.

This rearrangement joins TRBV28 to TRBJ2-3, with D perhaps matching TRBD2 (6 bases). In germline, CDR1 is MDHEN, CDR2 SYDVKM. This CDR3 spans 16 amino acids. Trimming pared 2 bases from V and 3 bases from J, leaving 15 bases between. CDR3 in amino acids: CASSLLNPGVTDTQYF. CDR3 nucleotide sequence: TGTGCCAGCAGTTTACTCAACCCGGGAGTAACAGATACGCAGTATTTT.

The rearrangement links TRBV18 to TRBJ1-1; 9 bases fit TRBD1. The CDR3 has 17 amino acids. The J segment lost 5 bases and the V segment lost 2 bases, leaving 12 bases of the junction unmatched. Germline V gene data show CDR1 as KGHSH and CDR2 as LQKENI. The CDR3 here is CASSPKETGGGSTEAFF. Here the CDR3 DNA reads TGTGCCAGCTCACCAAAGGAGACAGGGGGTGGAAGTACTGAAGCTTTCTTT. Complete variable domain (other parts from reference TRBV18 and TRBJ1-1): NAGVMQNPRHLVRRRGQEARLRCSPMKGHSHVYWYRQLPEEGLKFMVYLQKENIIDESGMPKERFSAEFPKEGPSILRIQQVVRGDSAAYFCASSPKETGGGSTEAFFGQGTRLTVV.

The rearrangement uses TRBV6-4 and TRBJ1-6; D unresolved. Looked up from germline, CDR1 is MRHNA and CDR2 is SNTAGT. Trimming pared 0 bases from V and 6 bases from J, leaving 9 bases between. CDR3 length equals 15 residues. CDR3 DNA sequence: TGTGCCAGCAGTGACTCCCCCGCCGGTAATTCACCCCTCCACTTT. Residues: CASSDSPAGNSPLHF.

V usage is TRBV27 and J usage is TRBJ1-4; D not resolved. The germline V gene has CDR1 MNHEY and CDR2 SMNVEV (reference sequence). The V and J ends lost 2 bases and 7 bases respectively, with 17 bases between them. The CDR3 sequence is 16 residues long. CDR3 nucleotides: TGTGCCAGCAGTTTAAGATCCGGAGAGGGTGGTGAAAAACTGTTTTTT. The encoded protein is CASSLRSGEGGEKLFF.

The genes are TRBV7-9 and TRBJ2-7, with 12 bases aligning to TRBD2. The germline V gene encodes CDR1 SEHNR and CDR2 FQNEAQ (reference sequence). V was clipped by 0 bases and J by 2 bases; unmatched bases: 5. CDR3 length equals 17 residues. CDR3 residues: CASSLATRTSGTYEQYF. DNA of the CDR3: TGTGCCAGCAGCTTAGCGACCCGGACTAGCGGGACCTACGAGCAGTACTTC.

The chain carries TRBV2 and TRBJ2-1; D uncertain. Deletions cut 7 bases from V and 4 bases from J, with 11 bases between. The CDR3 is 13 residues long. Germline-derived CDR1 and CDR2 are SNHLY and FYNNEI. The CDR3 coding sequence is TGTGCCAGCAACTTCGAACTGTACAATGAGCAGTTCTTC. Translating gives CASNFELYNEQFF. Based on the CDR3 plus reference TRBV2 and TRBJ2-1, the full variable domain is EPEVTQTPSHQVTQMGQEVILRCVPISNHLYFYWYRQILGQKVEFLVSFYNNEISEKSEIFDDQFSVERPDGSNFTLKIRSTKLEDSAMYFCASNFELYNEQFFGPGTRLTVL.

The CDR3 coding sequence is TGTGCCAGCAGCCGGGAAGGGGACTTCGCCCTCTATGAGCAGTTCTTC. Translated: CASSREGDFALYEQFF. The rearrangement links TRBV3-1 (or the pseudogene TRBV3-2) to TRBJ2-1, with D maybe TRBD2 (6 bases). The germline V gene encodes CDR1 LGHDT and CDR2 YNNKEL (reference sequence). This CDR3 region has 16 residues. The germline V and J ends were trimmed by 4 bases and 8 bases, with 21 bases remaining between them.

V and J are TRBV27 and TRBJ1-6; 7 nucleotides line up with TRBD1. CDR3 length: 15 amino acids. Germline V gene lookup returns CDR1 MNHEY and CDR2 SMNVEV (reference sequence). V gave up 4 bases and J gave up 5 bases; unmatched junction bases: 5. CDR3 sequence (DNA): TGTGCCAGCAGTTCTTCCGGGACAGATAATTCACCCCTCCACTTT. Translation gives CASSSSGTDNSPLHF.

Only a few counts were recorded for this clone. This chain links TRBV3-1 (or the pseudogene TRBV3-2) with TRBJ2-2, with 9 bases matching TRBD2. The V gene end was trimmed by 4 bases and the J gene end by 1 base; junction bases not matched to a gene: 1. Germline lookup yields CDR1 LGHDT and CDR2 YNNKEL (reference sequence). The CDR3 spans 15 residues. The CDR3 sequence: CASSRLAVNTGELFF. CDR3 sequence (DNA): TGTGCCAGCAGCCGACTAGCGGTGAACACCGGGGAGCTGTTTTTT.

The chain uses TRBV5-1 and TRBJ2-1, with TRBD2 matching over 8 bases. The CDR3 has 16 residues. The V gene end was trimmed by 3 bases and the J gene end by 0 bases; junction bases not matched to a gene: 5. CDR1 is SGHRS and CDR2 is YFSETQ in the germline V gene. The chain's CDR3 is CASSYLAGSSYNEQFF. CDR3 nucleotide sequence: TGCGCCAGCAGCTACTTAGCGGGGAGCTCCTACAATGAGCAGTTCTTC. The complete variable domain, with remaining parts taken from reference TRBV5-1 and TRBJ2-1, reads KAGVTQTPRYLIKTRGQQVTLSCSPISGHRSVSWYQQTPGQGLQFLFEYFSETQRNKGNFPGRFSGRQFSNSRSEMNVSTLELGDSALYLCASSYLAGSSYNEQFFGPGTRLTVL.

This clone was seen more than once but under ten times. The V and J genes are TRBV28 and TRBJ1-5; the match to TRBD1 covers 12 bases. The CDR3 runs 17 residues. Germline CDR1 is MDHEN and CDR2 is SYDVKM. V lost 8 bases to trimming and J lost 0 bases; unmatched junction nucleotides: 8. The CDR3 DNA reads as TGTGCCAGCTTACCGGGACAGGGGGCTTATAGCAATCAGCCCCAGCATTTT. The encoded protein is CASLPGQGAYSNQPQHF.

The CDR3 spells CAISLTGEDLGYTF. CDR3 sequence (DNA): TGTGCCATCAGTCTGACAGGGGAGGACCTAGGCTACACCTTC. The chain employs TRBV10-3 and TRBJ1-2; 8 bases are shared with TRBD1. The J segment lost 8 bases and the V segment lost 5 bases, leaving 10 bases of the junction unmatched. The CDR3 has 14 amino acids. CDR1 and CDR2 (germline): ENHRY, SYGVKD.

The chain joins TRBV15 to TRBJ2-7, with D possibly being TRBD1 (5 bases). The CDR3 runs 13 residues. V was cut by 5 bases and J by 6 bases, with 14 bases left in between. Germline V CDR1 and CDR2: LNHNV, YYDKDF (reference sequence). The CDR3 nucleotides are TGTGCCACCAGCGGGTGGGGCCGAAGCGAGCAGTACTTC. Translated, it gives CATSGWGRSEQYF.

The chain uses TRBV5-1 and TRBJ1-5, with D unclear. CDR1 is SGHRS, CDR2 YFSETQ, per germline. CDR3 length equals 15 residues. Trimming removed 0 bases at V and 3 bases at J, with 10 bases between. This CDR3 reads CASSLVGGNNQPQHF. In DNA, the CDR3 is TGCGCCAGCAGCTTGGTTGGAGGAAACAATCAGCCCCAGCATTTT.

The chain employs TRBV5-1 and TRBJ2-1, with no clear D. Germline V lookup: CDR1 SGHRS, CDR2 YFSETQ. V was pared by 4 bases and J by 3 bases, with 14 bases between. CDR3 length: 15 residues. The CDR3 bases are TGCGCCAGCAGCCGCGGTAGGAGTGTCTACAATGAGCAGTTCTTC. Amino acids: CASSRGRSVYNEQFF.

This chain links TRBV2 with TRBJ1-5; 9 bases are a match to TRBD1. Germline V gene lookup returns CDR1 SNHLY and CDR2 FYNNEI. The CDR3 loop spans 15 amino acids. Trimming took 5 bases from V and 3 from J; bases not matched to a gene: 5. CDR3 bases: TGTGCCAGCAGTCTACAGGGGGCGGACAATCAGCCCCAGCATTTT. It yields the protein CASSLQGADNQPQHF.

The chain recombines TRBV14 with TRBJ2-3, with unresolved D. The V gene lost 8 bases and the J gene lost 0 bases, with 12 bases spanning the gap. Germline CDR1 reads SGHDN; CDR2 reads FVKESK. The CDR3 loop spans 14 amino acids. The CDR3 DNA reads TGTGCCAGCTCTTCCGGGTTTAGCACAGATACGCAGTATTTT. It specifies CASSSGFSTDTQYF.

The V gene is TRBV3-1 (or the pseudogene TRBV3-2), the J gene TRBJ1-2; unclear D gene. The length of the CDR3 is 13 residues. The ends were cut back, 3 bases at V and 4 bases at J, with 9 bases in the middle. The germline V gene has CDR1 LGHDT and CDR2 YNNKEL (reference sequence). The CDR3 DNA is TGTGCCAGCAGCCATGAAGTTAGCTATGGCTACACCTTC. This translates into CASSHEVSYGYTF.

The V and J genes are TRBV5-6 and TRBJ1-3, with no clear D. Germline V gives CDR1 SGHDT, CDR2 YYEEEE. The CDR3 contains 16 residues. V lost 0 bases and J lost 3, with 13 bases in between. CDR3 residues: CASSLAGGRLGNTIYF. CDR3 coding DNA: TGTGCCAGCAGCTTGGCCGGAGGGAGACTTGGAAACACCATATATTTT. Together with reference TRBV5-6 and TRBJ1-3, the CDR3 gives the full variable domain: DAGVTQSPTHLIKTRGQQVTLRCSPKSGHDTVSWYQQALGQGPQFIFQYYEEEERQRGNFPDRFSGHQFPNYSSELNVNALLLGDSALYLCASSLAGGRLGNTIYFGEGSWLTVV.

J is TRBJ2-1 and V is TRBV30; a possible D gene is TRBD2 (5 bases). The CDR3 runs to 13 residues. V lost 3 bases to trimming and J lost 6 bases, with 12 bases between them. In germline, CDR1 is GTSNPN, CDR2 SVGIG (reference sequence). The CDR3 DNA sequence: TGTGCCTGGAGCGCTTGGGCGGGCAATGAGCAGTTCTTC. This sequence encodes CAWSAWAGNEQFF.

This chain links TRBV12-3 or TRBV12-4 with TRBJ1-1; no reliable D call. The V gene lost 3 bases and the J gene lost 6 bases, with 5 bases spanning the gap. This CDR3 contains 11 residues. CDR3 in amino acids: CASSFVAEAFF. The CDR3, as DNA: TGTGCCAGCAGTTTCGTCGCTGAAGCTTTCTTT.

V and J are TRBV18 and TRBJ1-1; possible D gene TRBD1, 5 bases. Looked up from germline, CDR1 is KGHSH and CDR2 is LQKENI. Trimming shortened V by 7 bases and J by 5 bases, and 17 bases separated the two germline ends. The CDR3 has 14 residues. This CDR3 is CASFIRTQGTEAFF. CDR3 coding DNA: TGTGCCAGCTTCATTCGAACTCAGGGAACTGAAGCTTTCTTT.

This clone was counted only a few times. CDR3 amino acids: CASSPPWQGGSSYNSPLHF. CDR3 sequence (DNA): TGTGCCAGCTCACCACCGTGGCAGGGCGGGAGCTCCTATAATTCACCCCTCCACTTT. The chain combines TRBV18 with TRBJ1-6, with a possible D match to TRBD1 (5 bases). Germline V gives CDR1 KGHSH, CDR2 LQKENI. The CDR3 length is 19 residues. The V gene lost 0 bases and the J gene lost 0 bases, with 15 bases spanning the gap. Supplemented by reference TRBV18 and TRBJ1-6, the full variable domain reads NAGVMQNPRHLVRRRGQEARLRCSPMKGHSHVYWYRQLPEEGLKFMVYLQKENIIDESGMPKERFSAEFPKEGPSILRIQQVVRGDSAAYFCASSPPWQGGSSYNSPLHFGNGTRLTVT.

The CDR3 loop reads CASRGGLAGGVNEQFF. CDR3 DNA sequence: TGTGCCAGCAGAGGGGGACTAGCGGGAGGAGTCAATGAGCAGTTCTTC. This rearrangement joins TRBV2 to TRBJ2-1, with 15 bases lining up with TRBD2. Germline assignment: CDR1 SNHLY and CDR2 FYNNEI. The ends lost 6 bases at V and 6 bases at J; junction bases unmatched: 6. The CDR3 is 16 residues long.

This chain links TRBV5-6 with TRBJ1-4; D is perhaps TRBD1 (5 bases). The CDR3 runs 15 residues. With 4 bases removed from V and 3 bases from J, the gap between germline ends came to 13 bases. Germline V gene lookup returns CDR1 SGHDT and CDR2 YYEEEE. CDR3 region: CASSGPGFSNEKLFF. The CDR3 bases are TGTGCCAGCAGCGGACCAGGGTTCTCTAATGAAAAACTGTTTTTT.

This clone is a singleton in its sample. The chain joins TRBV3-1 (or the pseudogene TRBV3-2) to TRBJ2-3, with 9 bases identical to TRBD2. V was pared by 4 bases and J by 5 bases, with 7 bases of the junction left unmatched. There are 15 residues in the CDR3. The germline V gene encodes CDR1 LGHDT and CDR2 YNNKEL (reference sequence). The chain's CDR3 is CASSRFWREGDTQYF. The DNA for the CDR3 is TGTGCCAGCAGCCGGTTTTGGCGGGAGGGAGATACGCAGTATTTT.

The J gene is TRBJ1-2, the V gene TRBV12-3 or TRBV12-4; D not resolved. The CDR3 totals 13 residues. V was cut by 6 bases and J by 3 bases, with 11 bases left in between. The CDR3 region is CASSLGPYYGYTF. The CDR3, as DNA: TGTGCCAGCAGCCTTGGGCCATACTATGGCTACACCTTC.

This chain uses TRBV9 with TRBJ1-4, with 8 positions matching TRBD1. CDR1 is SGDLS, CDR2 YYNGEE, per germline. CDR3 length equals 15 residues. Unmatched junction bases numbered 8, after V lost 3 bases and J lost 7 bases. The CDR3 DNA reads TGTGCCAGCAGCGCCTCGGACAGGGAATTTGAAAAACTGTTTTTT. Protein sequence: CASSASDREFEKLFF. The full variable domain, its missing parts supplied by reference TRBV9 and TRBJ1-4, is DSGVTQTPKHLITATGQRVTLRCSPRSGDLSVYWYQQSLDQGLQFLIQYYNGEERAKGNILERFSAQQFPDLHSELNLSSLELGDSALYFCASSASDREFEKLFFGSGTQLSVL.

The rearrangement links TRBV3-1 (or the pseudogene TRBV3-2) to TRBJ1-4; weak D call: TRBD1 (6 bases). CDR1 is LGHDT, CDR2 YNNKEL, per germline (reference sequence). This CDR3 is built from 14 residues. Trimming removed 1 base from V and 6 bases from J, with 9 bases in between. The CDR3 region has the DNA TGTGCCAGCAGCCAAGGGCAGGGGTATGAAAAACTGTTTTTT. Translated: CASSQGQGYEKLFF.

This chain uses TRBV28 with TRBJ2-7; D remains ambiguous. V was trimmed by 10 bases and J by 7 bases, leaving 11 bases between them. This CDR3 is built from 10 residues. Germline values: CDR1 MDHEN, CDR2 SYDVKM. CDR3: CATALREQYF. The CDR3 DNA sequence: TGTGCCACCGCCTTACGGGAGCAGTACTTC.